This TCR beta chain emerged from a study of blood T cell repertoires in COVID-19. Whole-study context: Both acute and convalescent COVID-19 samples were obtained from the United States, Italy and Spain. T cells, B-cell-depleted T cells, or PBMCs provided the cDNA or gDNA that served as material.

The germline gives CDR1 MNHEY, CDR2 SVGAGI. The CDR3 is made up of 16 amino acids. The V and J ends lost 0 bases and 0 bases respectively, with 9 bases between them. Study processing details: The authors estimated nucleated cell counts from reference gene primer amplification. The assay was immunoSEQ multiplex PCR, and TCRdb's table has in-frame clones only and misses some. The DNA was the basis for D and trimming; V, J and clone size are from that table. This table holds about 87,000 clones, around four fifths found once. This sequence was found in a woman aged 60-70 years with acute or convalescent COVID-19. The chain has TRBV6-5 and TRBJ1-5, with unresolved D. The sample comprised peripheral blood. CDR3 DNA sequence: TGTGCCAGCAGTTACTCCGGCGGGAATAGCAATCAGCCCCAGCATTTT. It codes for CASSYSGGNSNQPQHF.